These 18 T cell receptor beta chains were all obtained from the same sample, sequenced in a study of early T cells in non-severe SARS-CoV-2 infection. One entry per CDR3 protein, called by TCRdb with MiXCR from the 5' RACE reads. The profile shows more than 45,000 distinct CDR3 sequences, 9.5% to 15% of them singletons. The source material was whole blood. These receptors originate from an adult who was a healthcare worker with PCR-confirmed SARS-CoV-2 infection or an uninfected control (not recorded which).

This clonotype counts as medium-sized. CDR3 DNA sequence: TGTGCCAGCACTCCCGGGGTGGAGGGGGAGTCTGGGGCCAACGTCCTGACTTTC. Protein sequence: CASTPGVEGESGANVLTF. The chain has TRBV28 and TRBJ2-6; D tentatively fits TRBD1 or TRBD2 (6 bases each). Trimming removed 7 bases at V and 1 base at J, with 20 bases between. The CDR3 spans 18 residues. The V gene's germline CDR1 is MDHEN and CDR2 SYDVKM.

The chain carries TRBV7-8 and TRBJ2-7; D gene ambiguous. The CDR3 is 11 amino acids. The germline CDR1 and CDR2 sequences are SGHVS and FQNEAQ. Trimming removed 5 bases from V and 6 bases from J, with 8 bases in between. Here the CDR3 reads CASSVSLEQYF. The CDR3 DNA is TGTGCCAGCAGCGTGTCCCTCGAGCAGTACTTC.

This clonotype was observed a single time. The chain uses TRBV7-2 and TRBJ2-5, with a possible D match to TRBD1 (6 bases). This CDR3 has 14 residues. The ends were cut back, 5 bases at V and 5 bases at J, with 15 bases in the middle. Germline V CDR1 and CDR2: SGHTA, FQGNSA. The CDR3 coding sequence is TGTGCCAGCAGCCAGAAGCATGGACAGGAGACCCAGTACTTC. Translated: CASSQKHGQETQYF.

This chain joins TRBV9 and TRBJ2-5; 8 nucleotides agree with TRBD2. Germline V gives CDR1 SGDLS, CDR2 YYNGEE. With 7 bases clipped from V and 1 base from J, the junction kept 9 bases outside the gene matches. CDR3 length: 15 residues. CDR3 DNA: TGTGCCAGCGGTACTTTTGGGACTAGCCAAGAGACCCAGTACTTC. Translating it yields CASGTFGTSQETQYF.

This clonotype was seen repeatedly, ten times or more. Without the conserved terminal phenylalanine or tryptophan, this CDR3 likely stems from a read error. The CDR3 is CASSQDRKGYEQYL. CDR3 sequence (DNA): TGTGCCAGCAGCCAAGATAGGAAGGGCTACGAGCAGTACTTA. The V call is TRBV3-1, the J call TRBJ2-7; D uncertain. Deletions cut 0 bases from V and 3 bases from J, with 9 bases between. CDR3 length: 14 amino acids. The germline V gene encodes CDR1 LGHDT and CDR2 YNNKEL (reference sequence).

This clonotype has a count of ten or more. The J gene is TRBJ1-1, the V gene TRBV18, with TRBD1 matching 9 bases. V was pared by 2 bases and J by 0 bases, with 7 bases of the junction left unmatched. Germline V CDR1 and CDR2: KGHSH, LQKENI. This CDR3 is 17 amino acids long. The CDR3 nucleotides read TGTGCCAGCTCACCAGCACAGGGGGCCTTAATGAACACTGAAGCTTTCTTT. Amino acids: CASSPAQGALMNTEAFF.

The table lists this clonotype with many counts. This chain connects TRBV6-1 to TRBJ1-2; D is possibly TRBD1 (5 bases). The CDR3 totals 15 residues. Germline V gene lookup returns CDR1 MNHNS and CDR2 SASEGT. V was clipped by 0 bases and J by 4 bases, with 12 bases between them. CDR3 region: CASSEALQGTYGYTF. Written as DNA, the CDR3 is TGTGCCAGCAGTGAAGCGCTTCAGGGTACCTATGGCTACACCTTC.

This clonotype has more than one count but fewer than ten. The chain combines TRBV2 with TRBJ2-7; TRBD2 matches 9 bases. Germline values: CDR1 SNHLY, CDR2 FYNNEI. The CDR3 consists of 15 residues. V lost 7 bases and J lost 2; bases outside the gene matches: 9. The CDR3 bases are TGTGCCAGCAATCGACTAGCGGATAAAGCCTACGAGCAGTACTTC. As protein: CASNRLADKAYEQYF. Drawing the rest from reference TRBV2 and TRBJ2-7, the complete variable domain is EPEVTQTPSHQVTQMGQEVILRCVPISNHLYFYWYRQILGQKVEFLVSFYNNEISEKSEIFDDQFSVERPDGSNFTLKIRSTKLEDSAMYFCASNRLADKAYEQYFGPGTRLTVT.

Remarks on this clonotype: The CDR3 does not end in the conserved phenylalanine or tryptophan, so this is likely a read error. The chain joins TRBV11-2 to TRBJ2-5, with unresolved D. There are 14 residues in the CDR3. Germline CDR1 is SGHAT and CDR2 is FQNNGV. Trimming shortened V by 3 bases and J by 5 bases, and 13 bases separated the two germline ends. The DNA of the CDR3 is TGTGCCAGCAGCTTTCATCCTAGAGCTGAGACCCAGTACATC. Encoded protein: CASSFHPRAETQYI.

CDR3 nucleotide sequence: TGCGCCAGCAGCGCCGGGACAGGGGATACTGAAGCTTTCTTT. Residues: CASSAGTGDTEAFF. The chain combines TRBV5-1 with TRBJ1-1; 10 positions match TRBD1. The CDR3 totals 14 residues. Losses at the gene ends were 4 bases for V and 5 bases for J; bases not matched to a gene: 5. Germline V gives CDR1 SGHRS, CDR2 YFSETQ.

The CDR3 loop is CASSVGASGAYNEQFF. In nucleotides, the CDR3 is TGTGCCAGCAGCGTAGGGGCGAGCGGAGCCTACAATGAGCAGTTCTTC. The J gene is TRBJ2-1, the V gene TRBV9, with TRBD2 as a possible D gene (5 bases). The V end lost 0 bases, the J end lost 2 bases, and 12 bases lay between the germline ends. Per germline, CDR1 SGDLS and CDR2 YYNGEE. This CDR3 has 16 residues.

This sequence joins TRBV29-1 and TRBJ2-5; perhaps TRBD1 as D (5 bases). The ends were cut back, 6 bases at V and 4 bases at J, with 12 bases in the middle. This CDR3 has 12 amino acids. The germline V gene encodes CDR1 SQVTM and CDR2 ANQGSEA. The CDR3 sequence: CSVGPGRETQYF. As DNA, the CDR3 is TGCAGCGTGGGGCCGGGCAGAGAGACCCAGTACTTC.

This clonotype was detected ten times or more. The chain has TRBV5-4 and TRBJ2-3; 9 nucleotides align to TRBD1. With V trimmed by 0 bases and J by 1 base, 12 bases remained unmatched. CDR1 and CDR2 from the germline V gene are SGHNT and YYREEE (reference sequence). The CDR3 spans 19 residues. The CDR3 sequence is CASSLVGGQGPPGTDTQYF. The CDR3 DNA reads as TGTGCCAGCAGCTTGGTTGGGGGACAGGGACCCCCTGGCACAGATACGCAGTATTTT.

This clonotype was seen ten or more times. As DNA, the CDR3 is TGTGCCAGCAGCCAAGGGGGCCGCCTTAGGTACAATGAGCAGTTCTTC. It is translated as CASSQGGRLRYNEQFF. This chain uses TRBV3-1 with TRBJ2-1, with TRBD1 as a possible D gene (5 bases). V was clipped by 1 base and J by 4 bases, with 14 bases between them. The germline CDR1 and CDR2 sequences are LGHDT and YNNKEL (reference sequence). This CDR3 spans 16 amino acids.

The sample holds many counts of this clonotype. The CDR3 DNA sequence: TGTGCCTGGACGGGGAACATGAACACTGAAGCTTTCTTT. Translated, it gives CAWTGNMNTEAFF. The rearrangement uses TRBV30 and TRBJ1-1; D gene unclear. Germline lookup yields CDR1 GTSNPN and CDR2 SVGIG (reference sequence). The CDR3 runs to 13 residues. The ends were cut back, 4 bases at V and 0 bases at J, with 9 bases in the middle.

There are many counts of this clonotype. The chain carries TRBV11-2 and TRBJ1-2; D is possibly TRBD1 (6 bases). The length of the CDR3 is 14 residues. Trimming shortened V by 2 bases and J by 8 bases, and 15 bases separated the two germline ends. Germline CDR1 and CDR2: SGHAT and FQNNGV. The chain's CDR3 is CASSLNRGTSGYTF. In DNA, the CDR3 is TGTGCCAGCAGCTTAAATCGAGGGACATCCGGCTACACCTTC.

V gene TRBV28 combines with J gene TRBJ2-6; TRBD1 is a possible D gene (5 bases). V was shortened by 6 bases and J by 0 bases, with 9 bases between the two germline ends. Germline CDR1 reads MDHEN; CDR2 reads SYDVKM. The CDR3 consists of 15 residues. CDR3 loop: CASRPTGSGANVLTF. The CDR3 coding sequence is TGTGCCAGCAGGCCTACAGGCTCTGGGGCCAACGTCCTGACTTTC.

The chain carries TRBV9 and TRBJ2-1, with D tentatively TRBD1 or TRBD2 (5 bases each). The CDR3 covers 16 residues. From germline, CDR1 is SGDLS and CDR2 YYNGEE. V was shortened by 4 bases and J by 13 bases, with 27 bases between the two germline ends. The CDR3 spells CASSTPRASRGVQQFF. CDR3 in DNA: TGTGCCAGCAGCACCCCTAGGGCCTCAAGGGGAGTGCAACAGTTCTTC.